A selection of T cell receptor beta chains follows, all from one sample in a study of T cells after yellow fever vaccination. In TCRdb, the 5' RACE reads were re-called with MiXCR into one record per CDR3 protein. The sample lists about 630,000 distinct CDR3 sequences; more than 9% were seen once. Sequencing was performed on PBMCs, taken on the day of the yellow fever booster vaccination. The receptors were sampled from a man aged 25-40 years who received the YFV17D yellow fever vaccine. Both conserved end residues are part of each CDR3. D genes are given only for firm matches. The listing skips clone size in some rows; elsewhere it reads once, few, many or a size class.

TRBJ2-7 TRBV7-8 - few 15 TGTGCCAGCAGCTTCACCGGGACCATGTCCTACGAGCAGTACTTC CASSFTGTMSYEQYF
TRBJ2-2 TRBV10-3 TRBD2 - 18 TGTGCCATCAGGTCCGGGGGGACTAGCGGGAGAAACACCGGGGAGCTGTTTTTT CAIRSGGTSGRNTGELFF
TRBJ2-3 TRBV20-1 TRBD2 - 15 TGCAGTGCCAGAGAGCTAGCGGGAGGGCAACGGACGCAGTATTTT CSARELAGGQRTQYF
TRBJ2-3 TRBV7-2 TRBD1 - 16 TGTGCCAGCAGCCTAGGTCCGGGACAGGGATACTATACGCAGTATTTT CASSLGPGQGYYTQYF
TRBJ2-5 TRBV7-2 TRBD2 - 15 TGTGCCAGCAGCTTTTGGACTAGCGGGAAAGAGACCCAGTACTTC CASSFWTSGKETQYF
TRBJ2-7 TRBV7-9 TRBD1 many 14 TGTGCCAGCAGCCAGGGACAGGGGATCTACGAGCAGTACTTC CASSQGQGIYEQYF
TRBJ2-3 TRBV9 TRBD2 - 17 TGTGCCAGCAGCGTTAGGACTAGCGGGAGAGGGGCAGATACGCAGTATTTT CASSVRTSGRGADTQYF
TRBJ2-7 TRBV7-2 - many 13 TGTGCCAGCAGCTTGACGTTTTCCTACGAGCAGTACTTC CASSLTFSYEQYF
TRBJ1-1 TRBV12-3/TRBV12-4 - - 14 TGTGCCAGCAACCCGGGGTGGGGTTCGGAGGGGGCTTTCTTT CASNPGWGSEGAFF
TRBJ2-7 TRBV20-1 - few 15 TGCAGTGCTAGAGATTTCCGGGAGATAGTCGACGAGCAGTACTTC CSARDFREIVDEQYF
TRBJ2-7 TRBV5-1 TRBD2 few 17 TGCGCCAGCAGACTTTCCGGTGCGGGAGGCCTCCTGGGCGAGCAGTACTTC CASRLSGAGGLLGEQYF
TRBJ2-3 TRBV9 TRBD2 few 17 TGTGCCAGCAGTCGCAGGGGTAAGAGCGGGGGAACAGATACGCAGTATTTT CASSRRGKSGGTDTQYF
TRBJ2-1 TRBV20-1 - - 16 TGCAGTGCTAGAGATCCCAGGACAGCCTCCTACAATGAGCAGTTCTTC CSARDPRTASYNEQFF
TRBJ1-6 TRBV18 TRBD1 few 16 TGTGCCAGCTCACCCATTCAAACAGGGGGTGATTCACCCCTCCACTTT CASSPIQTGGDSPLHF
TRBJ1-4 TRBV5-1 - - 16 TGCGCCAGCAGCTTGGCCGGGCGGTCAACTAATGAAAAACTGTTTTTT CASSLAGRSTNEKLFF
TRBJ2-5 TRBV9 - - 15 TGTGCCAGCAGCGTAGTACCGGGACTTCAAGAGACCCAGTACTTC CASSVVPGLQETQYF
TRBJ2-5 TRBV5-6 - - 14 TGTGCCAGCAGCACAGTACGGCTTGGGGAGACCCAGTACTTC CASSTVRLGETQYF
TRBJ2-7 TRBV10-2 - - 15 TGCGCCAGCAGTGTGAGTGGCGGGAACTACTACGAGCAGTACTTC CASSVSGGNYYEQYF
TRBJ2-7 TRBV6-5 - - 14 TGTGCCAGCAGTTCGGATGTTAGGTCCTACGAGCAGTACTTC CASSSDVRSYEQYF
TRBJ2-1 TRBV19 TRBD2 few 13 TGTGCCAGTAGGACCGGGGGGGCTAATGAGCAGTTCTTC CASRTGGANEQFF
TRBJ1-2 TRBV28 - few 10 TGTGCCACCTGGTCATATGGCTACACCTTC CATWSYGYTF
TRBJ1-4 TRBV27 TRBD1 - 15 TGTGCCAGCAGTACGAGGGACAGGGGTTGGGAAAAACTGTTTTTT CASSTRDRGWEKLFF
TRBJ2-3 TRBV12-3/TRBV12-4 TRBD2 - 16 TGTGCCAGCAGCTTACGGACTAGCGGGAGTGCAGATACGCAGTATTTT CASSLRTSGSADTQYF
TRBJ2-3 TRBV20-1 TRBD2 many 19 TGCAGTGCTAGCGGGACTAGCGGGATTAAAACTGAATTCACAGATACGCAGTATTTT CSASGTSGIKTEFTDTQYF
TRBJ2-4 TRBV20-1 - few 14 TGCAGTCCCACAGGGTTAAATATCGGAAACATTCAGTACTTC CSPTGLNIGNIQYF
TRBJ2-7 TRBV4-3 - few 13 TGCGCCAGCAGCAAGGAGAACTCCTACGAGCAGTACTTC CASSKENSYEQYF
TRBJ2-1 TRBV21-1 - - 19 TGTGCCAGCAGCAAAGCGCCGGGACTAGCGAATAGAGCCTACAATGAGCAGTTCTTC CASSKAPGLANRAYNEQFF
TRBJ2-5 TRBV9 - - 13 TGTGCCAGCAGCGTCGTAGCGGAAGAGACCCAGTACTTC CASSVVAEETQYF
TRBJ2-1 TRBV5-5 - many 13 TGTGCCAGCATCCTGTACAGTTACAATGAGCAGTTCTTC CASILYSYNEQFF
TRBJ2-1 TRBV7-2 - few 17 TGTGCCAGCAGCTTAGTTCCACAGGTGGGCGCATACAATGAGCAGTTCTTC CASSLVPQVGAYNEQFF
TRBJ2-1 TRBV6-1 - few 14 TGTGCCAGCAGTCCCCCCAACGGTTACAATGAGCAGTTCTTC CASSPPNGYNEQFF
TRBJ2-7 TRBV11-3 - few 14 TGTGCCAGCAGCGCCCGCGGAAGCTCCTACGAGCAGTACTTC CASSARGSSYEQYF
TRBJ2-7 TRBV7-9 TRBD2 few 13 TGTGCCAGCAGCTGGCGGGAGGTTGCCGAGCAGTACTTC CASSWREVAEQYF
TRBJ2-3 TRBV28 - - 15 TGTGCCAGCATCCCGAGGCTAGTTAGCACAGATACGCAGTATTTT CASIPRLVSTDTQYF
TRBJ2-1 TRBV28 TRBD2 - 15 TGTGCCAGCAGTTTGCAGCGGGAGATTGGGAATGAGCAGTTCTTC CASSLQREIGNEQFF
TRBJ2-7 TRBV7-2 - many 13 TGTGCCAGCAGCAGAAGGGGGGGGGACGAGCAGTACTTC CASSRRGGDEQYF
TRBJ2-7 TRBV7-8 TRBD2 - 15 TGTGCCAGCAGCCGCTCCGGACTAGCGGGATTCGAGCAGTACTTC CASSRSGLAGFEQYF
TRBJ2-3 TRBV5-1 TRBD2 - 17 TGCGCCAGCAGCTTGTCACTGGGAGGGACCAGCACAGATACGCAGTATTTT CASSLSLGGTSTDTQYF
TRBJ2-1 TRBV6-5 TRBD2 few 14 TGTGCCAGCAGTTACTCGATGCGGGGGGATGAGCAGTTCTTC CASSYSMRGDEQFF
TRBJ2-1 TRBV7-3 - few 13 TGTGCCAGCAGCTTATTTAGCACCAATGAGCAGTTCTTC CASSLFSTNEQFF
TRBJ1-2 TRBV20-1 - - 12 TGCAGTGCCCCGCCACAGGCGGGTGGCTACACCTTC CSAPPQAGGYTF
TRBJ2-7 TRBV7-9 TRBD2 - 15 TGTGCCAGCAGCTCAGTCGGCGGGAGTGGTAGGGAGCAGTACTTC CASSSVGGSGREQYF
TRBJ2-7 TRBV11-2 - few 13 TGTGCCAGCAGCTTTTACCGGGACCTCGAGCAGTACTTC CASSFYRDLEQYF
TRBJ2-4 TRBV6-6 - few 11 TGTGCCAGCAGTTACAAGGGGGTTGAATACTTC CASSYKGVEYF
TRBJ2-2 TRBV12-3/TRBV12-4 - - 12 TGTGCTGGGCGCCGGGGTTCCGGGGAGCTGTTTTTT CAGRRGSGELFF
TRBJ2-1 TRBV19 - many 17 TGTGCCAGTAGTATACGTGGACCCTGGACGGGTACCAATGAGCAGTTCTTC CASSIRGPWTGTNEQFF
TRBJ2-7 TRBV20-1 TRBD1 - 14 TGCAGTGCTACTAGACAGGGAAGGTCCTACGAGCAGTACTTC CSATRQGRSYEQYF
TRBJ2-7 TRBV5-1 TRBD2 few 15 TGCGCCAGCAGCCTGTCCGGGACTACTGGCGACGAGCAGTACTTC CASSLSGTTGDEQYF
TRBJ2-1 TRBV6-2/TRBV6-3 - many 12 TGTGCCAGCGGATGGGTCTACAATGAGCAGTTCTTC CASGWVYNEQFF